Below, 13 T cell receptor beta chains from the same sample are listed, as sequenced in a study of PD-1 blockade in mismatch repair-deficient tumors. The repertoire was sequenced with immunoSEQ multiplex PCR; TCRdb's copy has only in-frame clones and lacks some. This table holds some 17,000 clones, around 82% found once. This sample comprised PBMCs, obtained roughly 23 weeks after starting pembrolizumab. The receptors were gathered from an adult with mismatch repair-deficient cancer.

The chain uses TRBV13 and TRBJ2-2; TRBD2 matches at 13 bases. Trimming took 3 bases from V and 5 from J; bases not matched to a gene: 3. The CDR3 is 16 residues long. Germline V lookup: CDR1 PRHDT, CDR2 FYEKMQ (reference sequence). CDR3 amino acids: CASSFGTSGKTGELFF. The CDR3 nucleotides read TGTGCCAGCAGCTTTGGGACTAGCGGGAAAACCGGGGAGCTGTTTTTT.

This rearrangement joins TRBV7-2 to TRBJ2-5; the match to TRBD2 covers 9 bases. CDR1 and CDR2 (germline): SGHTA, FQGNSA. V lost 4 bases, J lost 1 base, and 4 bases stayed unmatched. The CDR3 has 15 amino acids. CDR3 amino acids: CASSSTSGLQETQYF. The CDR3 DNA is TGTGCCAGCAGCTCGACTAGCGGACTCCAAGAGACCCAGTACTTC.

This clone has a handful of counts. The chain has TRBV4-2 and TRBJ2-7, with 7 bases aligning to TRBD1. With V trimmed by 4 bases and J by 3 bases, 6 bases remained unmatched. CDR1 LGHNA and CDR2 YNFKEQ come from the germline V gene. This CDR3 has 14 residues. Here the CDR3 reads CASSPLDRVYEQYF. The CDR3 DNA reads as TGTGCCAGCAGCCCCCTTGACAGGGTCTACGAGCAGTACTTC.

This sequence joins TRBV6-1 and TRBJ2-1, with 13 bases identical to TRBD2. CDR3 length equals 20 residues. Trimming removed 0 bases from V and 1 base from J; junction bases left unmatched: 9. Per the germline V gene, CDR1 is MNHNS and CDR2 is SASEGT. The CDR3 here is CASSEARDTGLAGSYNEQFF. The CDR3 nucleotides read TGTGCCAGCAGTGAAGCGAGAGACACGGGACTAGCGGGGTCCTACAATGAGCAGTTCTTC.

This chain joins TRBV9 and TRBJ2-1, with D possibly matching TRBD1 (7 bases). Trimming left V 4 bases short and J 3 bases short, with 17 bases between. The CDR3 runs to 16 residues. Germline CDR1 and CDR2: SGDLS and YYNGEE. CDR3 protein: CASSPQGGPLYNEQFF. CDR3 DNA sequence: TGTGCCAGCAGCCCCCAGGGGGGACCCCTCTACAATGAGCAGTTCTTC.

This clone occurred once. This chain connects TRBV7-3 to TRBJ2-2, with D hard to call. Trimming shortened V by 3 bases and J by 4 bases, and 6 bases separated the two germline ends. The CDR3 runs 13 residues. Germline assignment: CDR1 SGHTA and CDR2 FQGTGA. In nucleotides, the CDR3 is TGTGCCAGCAGCTTCGAGCGCACCGGGGAGCTGTTTTTT. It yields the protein CASSFERTGELFF.

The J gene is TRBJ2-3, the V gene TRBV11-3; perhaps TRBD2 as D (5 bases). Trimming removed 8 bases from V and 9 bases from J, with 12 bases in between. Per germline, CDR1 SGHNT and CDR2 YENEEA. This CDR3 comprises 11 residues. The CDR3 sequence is CASQRSSTQYF. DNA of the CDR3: TGTGCCAGCCAGCGGAGTAGCACGCAGTATTTT.

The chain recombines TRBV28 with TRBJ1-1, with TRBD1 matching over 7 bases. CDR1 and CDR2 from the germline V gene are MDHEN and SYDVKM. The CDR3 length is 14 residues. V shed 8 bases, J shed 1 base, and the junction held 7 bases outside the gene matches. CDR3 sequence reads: CASALGTENTEAFF. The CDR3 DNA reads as TGTGCCAGCGCCCTCGGGACAGAGAACACTGAAGCTTTCTTT.

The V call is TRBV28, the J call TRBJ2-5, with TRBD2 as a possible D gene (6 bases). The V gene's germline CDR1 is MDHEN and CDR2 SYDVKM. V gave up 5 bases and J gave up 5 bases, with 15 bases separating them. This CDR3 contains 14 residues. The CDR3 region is CASSRTTSGETQYF. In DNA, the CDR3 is TGTGCCAGCAGTCGGACTACCTCAGGGGAGACCCAGTACTTC.

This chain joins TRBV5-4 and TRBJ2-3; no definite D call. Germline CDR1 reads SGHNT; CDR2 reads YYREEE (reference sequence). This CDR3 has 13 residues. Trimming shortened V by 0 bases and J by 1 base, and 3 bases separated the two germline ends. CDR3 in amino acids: CASSLAGTDTQYF. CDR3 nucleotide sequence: TGTGCCAGCAGCTTGGCGGGCACAGATACGCAGTATTTT.

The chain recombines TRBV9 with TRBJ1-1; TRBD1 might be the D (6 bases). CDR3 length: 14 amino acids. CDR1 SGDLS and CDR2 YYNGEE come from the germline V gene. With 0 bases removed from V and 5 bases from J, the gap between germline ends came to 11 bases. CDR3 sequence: CASSVEGRGTEAFF. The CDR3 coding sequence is TGTGCCAGCAGCGTAGAGGGGAGGGGGACTGAAGCTTTCTTT.

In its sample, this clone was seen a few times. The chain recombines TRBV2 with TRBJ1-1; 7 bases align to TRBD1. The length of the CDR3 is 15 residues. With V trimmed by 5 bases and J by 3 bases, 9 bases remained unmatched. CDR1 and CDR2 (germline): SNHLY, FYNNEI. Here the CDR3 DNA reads TGTGCCAGCAGTTCATACAGGGGTCTTTACACTGAAGCTTTCTTT. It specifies CASSSYRGLYTEAFF.

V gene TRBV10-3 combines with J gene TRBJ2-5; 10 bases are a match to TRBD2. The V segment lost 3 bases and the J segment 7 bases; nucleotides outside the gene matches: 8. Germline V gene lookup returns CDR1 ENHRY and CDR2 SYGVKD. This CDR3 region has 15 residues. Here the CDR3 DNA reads TGTGCCATCAGTGAAGGGACTAGCGCCTTGGGGACCCAGTACTTC. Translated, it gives CAISEGTSALGTQYF.